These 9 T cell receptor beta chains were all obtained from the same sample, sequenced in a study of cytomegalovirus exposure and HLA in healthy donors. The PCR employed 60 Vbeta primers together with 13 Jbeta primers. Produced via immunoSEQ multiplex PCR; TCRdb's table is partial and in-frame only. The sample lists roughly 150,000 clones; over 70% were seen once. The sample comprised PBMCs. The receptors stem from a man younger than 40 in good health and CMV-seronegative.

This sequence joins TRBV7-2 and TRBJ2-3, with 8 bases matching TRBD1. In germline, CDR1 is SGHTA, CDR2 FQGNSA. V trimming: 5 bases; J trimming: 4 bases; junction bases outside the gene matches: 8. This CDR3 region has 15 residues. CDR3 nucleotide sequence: TGTGCCAGCAGCGCGGGACAGGTATTCGCAGATACGCAGTATTTT. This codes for CASSAGQVFADTQYF.

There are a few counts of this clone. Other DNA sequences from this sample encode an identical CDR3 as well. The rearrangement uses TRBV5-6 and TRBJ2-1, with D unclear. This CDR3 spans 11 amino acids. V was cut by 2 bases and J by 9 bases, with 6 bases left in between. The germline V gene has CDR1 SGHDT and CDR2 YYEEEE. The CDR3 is CASSLTGEQFF. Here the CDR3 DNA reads TGTGCCAGCAGCTTAACTGGTGAGCAGTTCTTC.

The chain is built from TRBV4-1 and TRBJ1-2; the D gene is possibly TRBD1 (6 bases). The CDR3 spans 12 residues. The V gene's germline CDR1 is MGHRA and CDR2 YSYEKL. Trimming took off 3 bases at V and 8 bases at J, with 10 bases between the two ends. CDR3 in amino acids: CASSQGARGYTF. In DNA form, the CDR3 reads TGCGCCAGCAGCCAGGGGGCGCGCGGCTACACCTTC.

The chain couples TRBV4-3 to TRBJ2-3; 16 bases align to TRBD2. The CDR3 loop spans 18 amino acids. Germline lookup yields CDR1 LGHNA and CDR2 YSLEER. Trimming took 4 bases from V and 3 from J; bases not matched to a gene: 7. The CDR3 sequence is CASSLGTSGRVSTDTQYF. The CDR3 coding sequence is TGCGCCAGCAGCCTGGGGACTAGCGGGAGGGTGTCAACAGATACGCAGTATTTT.

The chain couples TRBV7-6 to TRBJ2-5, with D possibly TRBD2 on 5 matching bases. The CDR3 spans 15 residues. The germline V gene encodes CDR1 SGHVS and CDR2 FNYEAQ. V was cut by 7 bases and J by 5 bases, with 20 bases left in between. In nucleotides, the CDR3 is TGTGCCAGCACCCTCCGGGGAGTGGGGTTGGAGACCCAGTACTTC. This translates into CASTLRGVGLETQYF.

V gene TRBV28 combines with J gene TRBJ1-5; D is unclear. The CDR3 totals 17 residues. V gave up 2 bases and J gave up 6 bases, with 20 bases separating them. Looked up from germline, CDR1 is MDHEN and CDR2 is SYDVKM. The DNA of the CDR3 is TGTGCCAGCAGTTTACCCAGCCGGACGGGAAGAGGTCAGCCCCAGCATTTT. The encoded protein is CASSLPSRTGRGQPQHF.

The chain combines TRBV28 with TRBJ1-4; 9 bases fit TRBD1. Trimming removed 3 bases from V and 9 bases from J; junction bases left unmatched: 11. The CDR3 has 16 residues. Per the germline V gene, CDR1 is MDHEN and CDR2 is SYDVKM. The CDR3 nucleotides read TGTGCCAGCAGTTTCCGTGACAGGGGGAGGGCAAAAAAACTGTTTTTT. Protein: CASSFRDRGRAKKLFF.

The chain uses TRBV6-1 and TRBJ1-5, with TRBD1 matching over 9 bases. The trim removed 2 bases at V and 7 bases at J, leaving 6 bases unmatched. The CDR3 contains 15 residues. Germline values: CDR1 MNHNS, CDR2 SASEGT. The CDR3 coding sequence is TGTGCCAGCAGTGAAAGGGGACAGGGTGGGCAGCCCCAGCATTTT. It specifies CASSERGQGGQPQHF.

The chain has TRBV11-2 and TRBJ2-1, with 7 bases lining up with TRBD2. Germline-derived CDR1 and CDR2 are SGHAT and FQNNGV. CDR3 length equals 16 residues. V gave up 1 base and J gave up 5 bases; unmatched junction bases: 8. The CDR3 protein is CASSLGDGRIHNEQFF. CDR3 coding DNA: TGTGCCAGCAGCTTAGGGGACGGGAGGATCCACAATGAGCAGTTCTTC.